Presented here are 9 T cell receptor beta chains from one specimen sequenced in a study of follicular helper T cells after annual influenza vaccination. The time point here: 2014-2015 season, pre-vaccination. This table comes from immunoSEQ multiplex PCR, and its TCRdb copy is limited to in-frame clones, with some not included. This sample carries some 8,300 clones, approximately 80% of them seen once, and the ten largest clones take approximately 0.98%. Here the sequenced sample was CXCR5+ CD38- circulating T follicular helper cells from blood, taken on the day of influenza vaccination. Subset reported: circulating Tfh, non-naive CD4+CXCR5+PD-1+ (ICOS+CD38+ or ICOS-CD38-). The receptor set was obtained from an adult who received the influenza vaccine.

The chain combines TRBV18 with TRBJ2-5; possibly TRBD1 or TRBD2 for D (5 bases each). V was cut by 1 base and J by 2 bases, with 17 bases left in between. The CDR3 is made up of 17 amino acids. Germline V gene lookup returns CDR1 KGHSH and CDR2 LQKENI. Written as DNA, the CDR3 is TGTGCCAGCTCACCACGAGGGAAAACAGGAGGTCAAGAGACCCAGTACTTC. This codes for CASSPRGKTGGQETQYF.

This rearrangement joins TRBV6-5 to TRBJ2-7; D is unresolved. Trimming removed 5 bases from V and 3 bases from J, with 8 bases in between. This CDR3 contains 12 residues. Germline V CDR1 and CDR2: MNHEY, SVGAGI. The CDR3 reads CASSESGYEQYF. The CDR3, as DNA: TGTGCCAGCAGTGAATCCGGCTACGAGCAGTACTTC.

The rearrangement uses TRBV29-1 and TRBJ2-1; the match to TRBD1 covers 9 bases. V lost 4 bases to trimming and J lost 2 bases; unmatched junction nucleotides: 9. The CDR3 is made up of 16 amino acids. Germline CDR1 SQVTM, CDR2 ANQGSEA. CDR3 in DNA: TGCAGCGTTGTCCCCACAGGGGGCCGACCCTACAATGAGCAGTTCTTC. This sequence encodes CSVVPTGGRPYNEQFF.

This chain connects TRBV7-2 to TRBJ1-4, with TRBD1 matching over 8 bases. The CDR3 spans 15 residues. Germline V lookup: CDR1 SGHTA, CDR2 FQGNSA. V dropped 2 bases and J dropped 3; count of bases not matched to a gene: 2. The CDR3 region is CASSLSTGANEKLFF. DNA for the CDR3: TGTGCCAGCAGCTTATCGACAGGGGCTAATGAAAAACTGTTTTTT. The variable domain in full, with the rest retrieved from reference TRBV7-2 and TRBJ1-4, is GAGVSQSPSNKVTEKGKDVELRCDPISGHTALYWYRQSLGQGLEFLIYFQGNSAPDKSGLPSDRFSAERTGGSVSTLTIQRTQQEDSAVYLCASSLSTGANEKLFFGSGTQLSVL.

The chain uses TRBV2 and TRBJ1-4, with 10 bases that match TRBD1. V trimming: 6 bases; J trimming: 5 bases; junction bases outside the gene matches: 3. Germline CDR1 is SNHLY and CDR2 is FYNNEI. This CDR3 contains 14 residues. The CDR3 DNA sequence: TGTGCCAGCAGACCGGGACAGGGGAATGAAAAACTGTTTTTT. Encoded protein: CASRPGQGNEKLFF.

The chain combines TRBV5-5 with TRBJ1-5, with D maybe TRBD1 (6 bases). Looked up from germline, CDR1 is SGHKS and CDR2 is YYEKEE (reference sequence). The ends were cut back, 0 bases at V and 0 bases at J, with 13 bases in the middle. The CDR3 consists of 17 residues. CDR3 coding DNA: TGTGCCAGCAGCTTGGGCCCGGGGGGCCATAGCAATCAGCCCCAGCATTTT. It codes for CASSLGPGGHSNQPQHF.

This rearrangement joins TRBV21-1 to TRBJ1-1; the table's TRBD1 call for D was not verified on the DNA. TRBV21-1 is a known pseudogene. CDR3 length: 18 residues. The CDR3 loop is CASSFAPTGQYRDTEAFF. DNA for the CDR3: TGTGCCAGCAGCTTCGCCCCCACGGGACAGTATAGGGACACTGAAGCTTTCTTT.

The rearrangement uses TRBV5-1 and TRBJ1-4; TRBD1 matches at 7 bases. CDR1 and CDR2 from the germline V gene are SGHRS and YFSETQ. V lost 9 bases to trimming and J lost 5 bases; unmatched junction nucleotides: 7. The CDR3 is made up of 13 amino acids. CDR3 bases: TGCGCCACTCGGACAGGAAGCAATGAAAAACTGTTTTTT. This sequence encodes CATRTGSNEKLFF.

The CDR3 reads CATSVFRGPDTQYF. CDR3 bases: TGTGCCACCAGTGTTTTTAGGGGGCCGGATACGCAGTATTTT. This chain connects TRBV15 to TRBJ2-3, with 7 positions matching TRBD1. This CDR3 has 14 residues. Germline V gene data show CDR1 as LNHNV and CDR2 as YYDKDF (reference sequence). The J segment lost 6 bases and the V segment lost 6 bases, leaving 9 bases of the junction unmatched.